This T cell receptor (beta chain) is drawn from a study of CD8 T cells in Susac syndrome. General study results and limits: An acknowledgment was made by the study that its TCR sequencing and HLA analysis involved relatively few individuals.

As regards this clonotype: The antigen is unknown.

Random-hexamer reverse transcription was applied to roughly 0.45 to 1 ug RNA. TCR beta CDR3 was amplified by immunoSEQ multiplex PCR. This amplification extended across 54 Vbeta and 13 Jbeta segments. TCRdb re-analysed the immunoSEQ multiplex PCR reads in MiXCR, keeping a single row per CDR3 protein. The data contain 150,000 to 200,000 distinct CDR3 sequences, about 95% of them singletons. This clonotype originated in a human donor in good health. The sample consisted of CD4+ T cells from PBMCs.

The CDR3 here is CASSPQGATEKLFF. The CDR3, as DNA: TGTGCCAGCTCACCACAGGGGGCCACTGAAAAACTGTTTTTT. The chain uses TRBV18 and TRBJ1-4, with 7 bases aligning to TRBD1. Germline assignment: CDR1 KGHSH and CDR2 LQKENI. The CDR3 consists of 14 residues. V lost 1 base and J lost 7; bases outside the gene matches: 3. The variable domain in full, completed from reference TRBV18 and TRBJ1-4, reads NAGVMQNPRHLVRRRGQEARLRCSPMKGHSHVYWYRQLPEEGLKFMVYLQKENIIDESGMPKERFSAEFPKEGPSILRIQQVVRGDSAAYFCASSPQGATEKLFFGSGTQLSVL.